The 20 T cell receptor beta chains given below trace back to one sample, sequenced in a study of T-cell reconstitution after alpha-beta-depleted transplantation in children. This sample's TCRbeta library carried unique molecular identifier barcodes. In TCRdb, the PCR reads were re-called with MiXCR into one record per CDR3 protein. This table holds around 120,000 distinct CDR3 sequences, about 21% found once. The material was PBMCs, mostly from graft donor cells, obtained 180 days after TCRalphabeta/CD19-depleted stem cell transplant. The receptors come from a male patient aged 2-9 years who had a stem cell transplant for chronic granulomatous disease, so the T cells may come from the graft donor.

This chain uses TRBV9 with TRBJ2-1; D unclear. V lost 0 bases to trimming and J lost 6 bases, with 10 bases between them. This CDR3 spans 14 amino acids. The germline CDR1 and CDR2 sequences are SGDLS and YYNGEE. The DNA for the CDR3 is TGTGCCAGCAGCGTAGGCGGTTCGGGCAATGAGCAGTTCTTC. This sequence encodes CASSVGGSGNEQFF.

This chain uses TRBV20-1 with TRBJ2-7; no definite D call. V shed 3 bases and J shed 3 bases, with 12 bases lying between them. Per the germline V gene, CDR1 is DFQATT and CDR2 is SNEGSKA (reference sequence). CDR3 length equals 13 residues. Written as DNA, the CDR3 is TGCAGTGCTAGGGACCCAGAGCTCTACGAGCAGTACTTC. Translation gives CSARDPELYEQYF.

This clonotype has ten or more counts. The CDR3 region has the DNA TGCAGTGCGGCCCCTCAGCTAGCCTCTACGCAGTATTTT. Amino acid sequence: CSAAPQLASTQYF. The gene calls are TRBV20-1 and TRBJ2-3, with D possibly being TRBD2 (5 bases). V was trimmed by 6 bases and J by 8 bases, leaving 18 bases between them. This CDR3 contains 13 residues. Germline CDR1 and CDR2: DFQATT and SNEGSKA (reference sequence).

This clonotype was picked up a small number of times. The chain links TRBV28 to TRBJ1-1; 8 positions agree with TRBD1. V lost 6 bases and J lost 0; bases outside the gene matches: 6. Germline V lookup: CDR1 MDHEN, CDR2 SYDVKM. This CDR3 is built from 15 residues. The CDR3 nucleotides are TGTGCCAGCAGACCACACAGGGGGATGAACACTGAAGCTTTCTTT. Its translation: CASRPHRGMNTEAFF.

This clonotype was observed at least ten times. The chain employs TRBV20-1 and TRBJ2-1; tentatively, D is TRBD1 or TRBD2 (5 bases each). CDR3 length equals 13 residues. The germline V and J ends were trimmed by 5 bases and 5 bases, with 13 bases remaining between them. The germline V gene encodes CDR1 DFQATT and CDR2 SNEGSKA (reference sequence). The CDR3 sequence: CSAPGTWNNEQFF. CDR3 DNA sequence: TGCAGTGCTCCGGGGACGTGGAACAATGAGCAGTTCTTC.

In its sample, this clonotype was seen a few times. The chain links TRBV5-1 to TRBJ2-7; perhaps TRBD2 as D (6 bases). This CDR3 is 14 amino acids long. CDR1 is SGHRS and CDR2 is YFSETQ in the germline V gene. Trimming took off 4 bases at V and 4 bases at J, with 15 bases between the two ends. CDR3 coding DNA: TGCGCCAGCAGCCCCCCGGACGGACTATACGAGCAGTACTTC. Translation: CASSPPDGLYEQYF.

This clonotype ranks as medium-sized. The chain employs TRBV20-1 and TRBJ2-7, with D possibly TRBD1 on 5 matching bases. Between the trimmed V and J ends, which lost 0 bases and 2 bases, there was a span of 20 bases. The CDR3 has 17 amino acids. The germline CDR1 and CDR2 sequences are DFQATT and SNEGSKA (reference sequence). Here the CDR3 reads CSARDQGSQTLPYEQYF. The CDR3, as DNA: TGCAGTGCTAGAGATCAGGGCTCTCAGACGTTACCCTACGAGCAGTACTTC.

This clonotype was observed a handful of times. This chain joins TRBV6-4 and TRBJ2-5, with D possibly being TRBD2 (6 bases). Germline CDR1 is MRHNA and CDR2 is SNTAGT. V dropped 4 bases and J dropped 5 bases, with 14 bases sitting between them. This CDR3 is built from 14 residues. Written as DNA, the CDR3 is TGTGCCAGCAGTGTTGAGGCTAGCGTTGAGACCCAGTACTTC. Protein product: CASSVEASVETQYF.

This clonotype was seen many times. The rearrangement links TRBV5-1 to TRBJ2-5; a weak D match, TRBD2 (6 bases). The CDR3 sequence is 13 residues long. Germline loops: CDR1 SGHRS, CDR2 YFSETQ. V gave up 2 bases and J gave up 4 bases, with 9 bases separating them. The CDR3 bases are TGCGCCAGCAGCTTCGGTAGCGGAGAGACCCAGTACTTC. It yields the protein CASSFGSGETQYF.

This clonotype has just a few counts. V usage is TRBV29-1 and J usage is TRBJ2-1; no firm D call. This CDR3 has 13 amino acids. V was shortened by 7 bases and J by 3 bases, with 13 bases between the two germline ends. Germline V lookup: CDR1 SQVTM, CDR2 ANQGSEA. CDR3 coding DNA: TGCAGCGGTACACTTGTTGACTACAATGAGCAGTTCTTC. Translated: CSGTLVDYNEQFF.

The chain combines TRBV7-7 with TRBJ2-1; D gene uncertain. The CDR3 has 15 amino acids. The ends were cut back, 0 bases at V and 7 bases at J, with 13 bases in the middle. The germline gives CDR1 SSHAT, CDR2 FNYEAQ (reference sequence). CDR3 DNA: TGTGCCAGCAGCTTAGCGTGGGGTATAGGGAATGAGCAGTTCTTC. This codes for CASSLAWGIGNEQFF.

This clonotype was counted only a few times. The CDR3 sequence is CASSQDGGTTNEKLFF. CDR3 in DNA: TGTGCCAGCAGCCAGGACGGAGGGACAACTAATGAAAAACTGTTTTTT. The chain combines TRBV6-1 with TRBJ1-4, with no clear D. Deletions cut 6 bases from V and 0 bases from J, with 14 bases between. Germline CDR1 is MNHNS and CDR2 is SASEGT. There are 16 residues in the CDR3.

The chain is built from TRBV12-3 or TRBV12-4 and TRBJ2-3; 7 nucleotides match TRBD1. The CDR3 is 14 amino acids. J gave up 6 bases and V 7 bases, and 10 bases lay outside the gene matches. CDR3 sequence reads: CASNEDRRGDTQYF. The CDR3 DNA sequence: TGTGCCAGCAATGAGGACAGGCGAGGGGATACGCAGTATTTT.

The V gene is TRBV5-1, the J gene TRBJ2-1, with 7 nucleotides matching TRBD2. In germline, CDR1 is SGHRS, CDR2 YFSETQ. V lost 8 bases to trimming and J lost 3 bases; unmatched junction nucleotides: 8. The CDR3 runs 14 residues. CDR3 region: CASTRRENYNEQFF. For the CDR3, the DNA is TGCGCCAGTACCCGGCGGGAGAACTACAATGAGCAGTTCTTC.

This clonotype was detected ten times or more. In DNA form, the CDR3 reads TGTGCCATCAGTGAAGGAAAGCGGGATGTTGGCAATGAGCAGTTCTTC. Translated: CAISEGKRDVGNEQFF. The chain joins TRBV10-3 to TRBJ2-1, with TRBD2 matching 7 bases. Germline V CDR1 and CDR2: ENHRY, SYGVKD. CDR3 length equals 16 residues. Trimming at V came to 3 bases and at J to 6 bases, leaving 11 bases not matched to a gene.

This sequence joins TRBV12-3 or TRBV12-4 and TRBJ2-6; D ambiguous. V dropped 6 bases and J dropped 1 base, with 4 bases sitting between them. This CDR3 is 13 amino acids long. The DNA for the CDR3 is TGTGCCAGCAGACATTCTGGGGCCAACGTCCTGACTTTC. It codes for CASRHSGANVLTF.

This clonotype was recorded a few times. This chain links TRBV7-3 with TRBJ2-2; 9 bases map to TRBD1. CDR1 and CDR2 from the germline V gene are SGHTA and FQGTGA. The CDR3 totals 16 residues. V shed 0 bases and J 3 bases; nucleotides not matched to a gene: 2. The CDR3, as DNA: TGTGCCAGCAGCTTAACGAGACAGGGGGACACCGGGGAGCTGTTTTTT. Translated, it gives CASSLTRQGDTGELFF. Using reference TRBV7-3 and TRBJ2-2 for the parts outside the CDR3, the full variable domain is GAGVSQTPSNKVTEKGKYVELRCDPISGHTALYWYRQSLGQGPEFLIYFQGTGAADDSGLPNDRFFAVRPEGSVSTLKIQRTERGDSAVYLCASSLTRQGDTGELFFGEGSRLTVL.

This clonotype was counted at least ten times. The chain has TRBV28 and TRBJ2-7, with D possibly matching TRBD1 (6 bases). V lost 8 bases and J 2 bases, leaving 16 bases between the germline ends. The CDR3 runs to 14 residues. Germline lookup yields CDR1 MDHEN and CDR2 SYDVKM. CDR3 in DNA: TGTGCCAGCCATGACAACAGGGACCCCTACGAGCAGTACTTC. This gives the protein CASHDNRDPYEQYF.

In this sample, this clonotype turned up many times. DNA for the CDR3: TGTGCCAGCAGAGAAAGCGGGAGATGGGGCGGGGAGCTGTTTTTT. Its translation is CASRESGRWGGELFF. The chain has TRBV6-1 and TRBJ2-2; TRBD2 agrees at 8 bases. The germline V gene encodes CDR1 MNHNS and CDR2 SASEGT. This CDR3 has 15 residues. J gave up 7 bases and V 6 bases, and 10 bases lay outside the gene matches.

The rearrangement uses TRBV20-1 and TRBJ1-1; no clear D gene. V gave up 2 bases and J gave up 1 base, with 2 bases separating them. The CDR3 is 11 amino acids. Germline V gene data show CDR1 as DFQATT and CDR2 as SNEGSKA (reference sequence). CDR3 protein: CSARQNTEAFF. The CDR3 DNA follows: TGCAGTGCTAGACAGAACACTGAAGCTTTCTTT.